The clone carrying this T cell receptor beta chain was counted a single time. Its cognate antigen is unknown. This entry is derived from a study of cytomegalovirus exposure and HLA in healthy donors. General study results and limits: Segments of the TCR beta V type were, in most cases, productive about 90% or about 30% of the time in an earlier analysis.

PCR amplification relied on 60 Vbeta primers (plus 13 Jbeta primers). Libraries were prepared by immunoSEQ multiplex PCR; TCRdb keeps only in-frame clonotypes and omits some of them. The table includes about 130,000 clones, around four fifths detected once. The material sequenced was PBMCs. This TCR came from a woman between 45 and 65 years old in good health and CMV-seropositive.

CDR3 nucleotides: TGCGCCAGCAGCTTGGGGGCCTCGGGACTAGCGGACTACGAGCAGTACTTC. This translates into CASSLGASGLADYEQYF. V is TRBV5-1 and J is TRBJ2-7; TRBD2 aligns across 11 bases. From germline, CDR1 is SGHRS and CDR2 YFSETQ. Germline trimming cut 0 bases from V and 3 bases from J; bases unmatched to any gene: 8. The length of the CDR3 is 17 residues.